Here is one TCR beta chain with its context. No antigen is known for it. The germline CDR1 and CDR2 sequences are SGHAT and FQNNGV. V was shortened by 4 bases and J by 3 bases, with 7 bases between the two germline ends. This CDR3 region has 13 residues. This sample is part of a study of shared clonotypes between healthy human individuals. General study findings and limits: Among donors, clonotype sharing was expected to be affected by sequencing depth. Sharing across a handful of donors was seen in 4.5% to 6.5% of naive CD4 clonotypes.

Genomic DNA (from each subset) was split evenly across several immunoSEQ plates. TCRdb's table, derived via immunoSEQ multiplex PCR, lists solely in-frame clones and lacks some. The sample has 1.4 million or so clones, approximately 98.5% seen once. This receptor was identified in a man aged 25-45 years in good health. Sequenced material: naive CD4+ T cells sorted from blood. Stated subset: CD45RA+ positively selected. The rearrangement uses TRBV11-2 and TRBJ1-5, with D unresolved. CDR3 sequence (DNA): TGTGCCAGCAGCTGGAGAGTCAATCAGCCCCAGCATTTT. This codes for CASSWRVNQPQHF. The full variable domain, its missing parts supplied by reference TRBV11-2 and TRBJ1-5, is EAGVAQSPRYKIIEKRQSVAFWCNPISGHATLYWYQQILGQGPKLLIQFQNNGVVDDSQLPKDRFSAERLKGVDSTLKIQPAKLEDSAVYLCASSWRVNQPQHFGDGTRLSIL.